One and the same sample provided the 27 T cell receptor beta chains below, sequenced in a study of Ad26.COV2.S vaccination and SARS-CoV-2 variants. Treatment noted: roughly 18 received Ad26.COV2.S at low or high dose, single or two shots; a few received placebo; per-sample allocation not given. Repertoires come from day 63 after the first vaccine or placebo injection. The repertoire was sequenced with immunoSEQ multiplex PCR; TCRdb's copy has only in-frame clones and lacks some. This table has 350,000 to 450,000 clones, approximately 92% appearing once. The sequences come from peripheral blood, collected in a trial of Ad26.COV2.S vaccine versus placebo. All receptors come from a person between 18 and 59 years old who received the Ad26.COV2.S COVID-19 vaccine or a placebo.

This chain connects TRBV18 to TRBJ1-4, with a tentative D call TRBD1 (5 bases). The CDR3 length is 13 residues. In germline, CDR1 is KGHSH, CDR2 LQKENI. V lost 3 bases to trimming and J lost 7 bases, with 9 bases between them. The chain's CDR3 is CASSPGTGEKLFF. For the CDR3, the DNA is TGTGCCAGCTCACCGGGGACGGGTGAAAAACTGTTTTTT.

Remarks on this clone: Other DNA sequences in the sample encode the same CDR3. This chain links TRBV15 with TRBJ2-5, with no clear D. Germline CDR1 and CDR2: LNHNV and YYDKDF (reference sequence). V was pared by 1 base and J by 5 bases, with 5 bases between. The CDR3 is 12 amino acids. For the CDR3, the DNA is TGTGCCACCAGCAGAGGACGTGAGACCCAGTACTTC. Its translation: CATSRGRETQYF.

This rearrangement joins TRBV5-6 to TRBJ1-5; 8 bases are shared with TRBD1. V lost 4 bases, J lost 6 bases, and 9 bases stayed unmatched. The CDR3 has 15 residues. Germline V gene lookup returns CDR1 SGHDT and CDR2 YYEEEE. DNA for the CDR3: TGTGCCAGCAGCGGAGACAGGGGCCTGGGTCAGCCCCAGCATTTT. It is translated as CASSGDRGLGQPQHF.

This clone is a singleton in its sample. The chain combines TRBV29-1 with TRBJ1-5; no clear D. Between the trimmed V and J ends, which lost 4 bases and 5 bases, there was a span of 12 bases. This CDR3 region has 13 residues. Germline V gene sequence: CDR1 SQVTM, CDR2 ANQGSEA. CDR3 nucleotides: TGCAGCGTTGTCGAAGACGGGGATCAGCCCCAGCATTTT. It specifies CSVVEDGDQPQHF.

V gene TRBV28 combines with J gene TRBJ2-1; 7 bases align to TRBD1. J was trimmed by 10 bases and V by 6 bases; bases with no gene match: 6. This CDR3 spans 12 amino acids. The germline V gene has CDR1 MDHEN and CDR2 SYDVKM. DNA of the CDR3: TGTGCCAGCAGGCTCCGGACAGGAGAGCAGTTCTTC. Encoded protein: CASRLRTGEQFF.

This chain uses TRBV30 with TRBJ2-3, with 8 bases lining up with TRBD2. Losses at the gene ends were 4 bases for V and 7 bases for J; bases not matched to a gene: 10. Germline V gives CDR1 GTSNPN, CDR2 SVGIG (reference sequence). The CDR3 is made up of 14 amino acids. CDR3 sequence (DNA): TGTGCCTGGAAAGAAGCGGGGGCAAAAAATACGCAGTATTTT. Protein product: CAWKEAGAKNTQYF.

The V gene is TRBV5-6, the J gene TRBJ1-2, with D perhaps TRBD1 (6 bases). V lost 0 bases, J lost 4 bases, and 7 bases lay in between. This CDR3 is built from 13 residues. Germline V gene lookup returns CDR1 SGHDT and CDR2 YYEEEE. DNA of the CDR3: TGTGCCAGCAGCTTGGGGACAGCCTATGGCTACACCTTC. It encodes CASSLGTAYGYTF.

The gene calls are TRBV6-1 and TRBJ2-2, with 9 bases aligning to TRBD1. CDR1 is MNHNS and CDR2 is SASEGT in the germline V gene. The length of the CDR3 is 18 residues. J gave up 1 base and V 4 bases, and 10 bases lay outside the gene matches. The CDR3 spells CASSAYAKTGGNTGELFF. The CDR3 nucleotides read TGTGCCAGCAGTGCCTACGCCAAGACAGGGGGGAACACCGGGGAGCTGTTTTTT.

The chain has TRBV27 and TRBJ2-1; the D call may be TRBD1 or TRBD2 (5 bases each). The CDR3 is 12 residues long. CDR1 and CDR2 from the germline V gene are MNHEY and SMNVEV (reference sequence). V was trimmed by 6 bases and J by 7 bases, leaving 10 bases between them. The DNA of the CDR3 is TGTGCCAGCAGCGGGGCAGGGAATGAGCAGTTCTTC. Amino acid sequence: CASSGAGNEQFF.

The chain recombines TRBV9 with TRBJ2-2, with no clear D. The CDR3 runs 14 residues. The germline CDR1 and CDR2 sequences are SGDLS and YYNGEE. Trimming cost V 0 bases and J 6 bases, with 9 bases left between them. CDR3 bases: TGTGCCAGCAGCGTAGACTGGCAGGCCGGGGAGCTGTTTTTT. As protein: CASSVDWQAGELFF.

V and J are TRBV5-1 and TRBJ2-3; D perhaps matches TRBD1 (6 bases). Trimming pared 0 bases from V and 2 bases from J, leaving 10 bases between. This CDR3 comprises 15 residues. In germline, CDR1 is SGHRS, CDR2 YFSETQ. The CDR3 coding sequence is TGCGCCAGCAGCTTGGACAGGGTGTACACAGATACGCAGTATTTT. Protein product: CASSLDRVYTDTQYF.

This chain links TRBV7-6 with TRBJ2-7; D assignment may be TRBD1 or TRBD2 (6 bases each). Between the trimmed V and J ends, which lost 4 bases and 2 bases, there was a span of 15 bases. CDR1 is SGHVS and CDR2 is FNYEAQ in the germline V gene. The CDR3 consists of 15 residues. The CDR3 nucleotides read TGTGCCAGCAGCTCGCGTTCCGGGGGCCCCTACGAGCAGTACTTC. It specifies CASSSRSGGPYEQYF.

The chain has TRBV30 and TRBJ2-7; maybe TRBD1 (5 bases). The CDR3 is 12 amino acids. From germline, CDR1 is GTSNPN and CDR2 SVGIG (reference sequence). V was cut by 1 base and J by 2 bases, with 6 bases left in between. The CDR3 DNA reads as TGTGCCTGGAGTGGACAGCCCTACGAGCAGTACTTC. This gives the protein CAWSGQPYEQYF.

Only one count was recorded for this clone. The chain has TRBV5-6 and TRBJ1-5; 9 nucleotides line up with TRBD1. This CDR3 is 14 amino acids long. CDR1 and CDR2 from the germline V gene are SGHDT and YYEEEE. The V and J ends lost 5 bases and 4 bases, in that order; junction bases with no gene match: 4. The CDR3 spells CASRSGTGNQPQHF. The CDR3 bases are TGTGCCAGCAGATCCGGGACAGGGAATCAGCCCCAGCATTTT.

The chain employs TRBV2 and TRBJ2-5; TRBD2 aligns across 9 bases. Germline V gene lookup returns CDR1 SNHLY and CDR2 FYNNEI. CDR3 size: 15 residues. J gave up 0 bases and V 5 bases, and 4 bases lay outside the gene matches. The DNA of the CDR3 is TGTGCCAGCAGTATAGCGGGGGCCGACCAAGAGACCCAGTACTTC. It translates to CASSIAGADQETQYF.

The CDR3 nucleotides are TGTGCCAGCAGTTTGCCGGGGACAGGGGTTCAGCCCCAGCATTTT. Protein: CASSLPGTGVQPQHF. V usage is TRBV28 and J usage is TRBJ1-5; 10 positions agree with TRBD1. J gave up 6 bases and V 3 bases, and 5 bases lay outside the gene matches. This CDR3 contains 15 residues. Per germline, CDR1 MDHEN and CDR2 SYDVKM.

The genes are TRBV19 and TRBJ2-1; D may be TRBD1 or TRBD2 (6 bases each). CDR1 is LNHDA, CDR2 SQIVND, per germline (reference sequence). The CDR3 is 18 residues long. Trimming stripped 1 base from V and 6 bases from J, with 22 bases between. In DNA form, the CDR3 reads TGTGCCAGTAGTATAGTTTTTGGATCCGGCAGGGGAGGCAATGAGCAGTTCTTC. Amino acid sequence: CASSIVFGSGRGGNEQFF.

On this clone: Additional DNA sequences in this sample encode the identical CDR3. The chain employs TRBV7-9 and TRBJ2-7; D not certain. Germline V gene data show CDR1 as SEHNR and CDR2 as FQNEAQ (reference sequence). V was shortened by 5 bases and J by 3 bases, with 8 bases between the two germline ends. The CDR3 runs to 12 residues. Here the CDR3 reads CASSLRGYEQYF. The CDR3 nucleotides read TGTGCCAGCAGCCTCCGCGGCTACGAGCAGTACTTC.

The gene calls are TRBV10-3 and TRBJ2-7; 8 positions match TRBD1. Looked up from germline, CDR1 is ENHRY and CDR2 is SYGVKD. The CDR3 consists of 16 residues. V shed 4 bases and J 2 bases; nucleotides not matched to a gene: 10. CDR3 residues: CAISVRRTGRTYEQYF. In DNA, the CDR3 is TGTGCCATCAGTGTAAGGAGGACAGGGCGAACCTACGAGCAGTACTTC.

The chain employs TRBV5-1 and TRBJ1-1; the D is unclear. Trimming pared 3 bases from V and 1 base from J, leaving 7 bases between. CDR1 and CDR2 from the germline V gene are SGHRS and YFSETQ. The CDR3 has 13 residues. The CDR3 coding sequence is TGCGCCAGCAGCTCGACTGAGAACACTGAAGCTTTCTTT. Its protein product is CASSSTENTEAFF.

This chain links TRBV5-4 with TRBJ1-5, with D unclear. Trimming left V 5 bases short and J 0 bases short, with 12 bases between. The CDR3 consists of 15 residues. Germline CDR1 is SGHNT and CDR2 is YYREEE (reference sequence). The CDR3 sequence is CASRPDIYSNQPQHF. The CDR3 coding sequence is TGTGCCAGCAGACCCGACATCTATAGCAATCAGCCCCAGCATTTT. The complete variable domain, with remaining parts taken from reference TRBV5-4 and TRBJ1-5, reads ETGVTQSPTHLIKTRGQQVTLRCSSQSGHNTVSWYQQALGQGPQFIFQYYREEENGRGNFPPRFSGLQFPNYSSELNVNALELDDSALYLCASRPDIYSNQPQHFGDGTRLSIL.

A note on this clone: The sample holds other DNA sequences that translate to the same CDR3. In nucleotides, the CDR3 is TGTGCCAGCAGCTTGGGGGGGAACACTGAAGCTTTCTTT. Protein: CASSLGGNTEAFF. The chain recombines TRBV5-4 with TRBJ1-1; D unclear. The CDR3 length is 13 residues. Germline CDR1 is SGHNT and CDR2 is YYREEE (reference sequence). Trimming removed 0 bases from V and 1 base from J, with 4 bases in between.

This chain links TRBV7-2 with TRBJ2-7, with 8 bases lining up with TRBD2. Germline V lookup: CDR1 SGHTA, CDR2 FQGNSA. The V segment lost 3 bases and the J segment 2 bases; nucleotides outside the gene matches: 9. This CDR3 is built from 16 residues. CDR3 residues: CASSFWTSSPPYEQYF. In DNA form, the CDR3 reads TGTGCCAGCAGCTTCTGGACTAGCTCCCCTCCCTACGAGCAGTACTTC.

V gene TRBV7-2 combines with J gene TRBJ2-3; D is perhaps TRBD1 or TRBD2 (5 bases each). CDR1 and CDR2 (germline): SGHTA, FQGNSA. Trimming took off 4 bases at V and 3 bases at J, with 14 bases between the two ends. The CDR3 runs to 15 residues. The CDR3 reads CASSYFSGGTDTQYF. The CDR3 bases are TGTGCCAGCAGCTATTTCAGTGGGGGAACAGATACGCAGTATTTT.

This chain joins TRBV28 and TRBJ1-3; D is unclear. The germline gives CDR1 MDHEN, CDR2 SYDVKM. Trimming pared 5 bases from V and 3 bases from J, leaving 14 bases between. The CDR3 runs 15 residues. The CDR3 DNA reads TGTGCCAGCAGTCGTCGATGGGCAGATGGAAACACCATATATTTT. The encoded protein is CASSRRWADGNTIYF. Drawing the rest from reference TRBV28 and TRBJ1-3, the complete variable domain is DVKVTQSSRYLVKRTGEKVFLECVQDMDHENMFWYRQDPGLGLRLIYFSYDVKMKEKGDIPEGYSVSREKKERFSLILESASTNQTSMYLCASSRRWADGNTIYFGEGSWLTVV.

This clone was counted a few times. The rearrangement joins TRBV7-2 to TRBJ1-3; unclear D gene. Trimming pared 5 bases from V and 0 bases from J, leaving 20 bases between. Germline CDR1 SGHTA, CDR2 FQGNSA. This CDR3 is built from 18 residues. CDR3 residues: CASSPQRVSADSGNTIYF. Here the CDR3 DNA reads TGTGCCAGCAGCCCGCAGAGGGTTTCTGCCGACTCTGGAAACACCATATATTTT.

This clone has more than one count but fewer than ten. V is TRBV5-6 and J is TRBJ1-5; D gene ambiguous. The CDR3 sequence is 12 residues long. Deletions cut 1 base from V and 6 bases from J, with 5 bases between. Germline CDR1 and CDR2: SGHDT and YYEEEE. CDR3: CASSLLSQPQHF. The CDR3, as DNA: TGTGCCAGCAGCTTGCTATCTCAGCCCCAGCATTTT.